A single sample is the source of the 25 T cell receptor beta chains below, sequenced in a study of blood T cells in healthy people across ages. Next came a second PCR, run for about 6 to 12 cycles, which used a sample-barcoded 5' primer along with a J-beta primer mix. TCRdb redid the calling of the 5' RACE reads with MiXCR, one entry per CDR3 protein. The sample has about 1.6 million distinct CDR3 sequences; almost 35% are singletons. Sequencing input: blood. These receptors originate from a woman younger than 45 in good health.

In its sample, this clonotype was seen once. This chain links TRBV4-2 with TRBJ2-5; TRBD2 might be the D (5 bases). Germline V gene data show CDR1 as LGHNA and CDR2 as YNFKEQ. Trimming took off 4 bases at V and 2 bases at J, with 14 bases between the two ends. The CDR3 has 15 amino acids. CDR3 DNA: TGTGCCAGCAGCCTGGCCGAGACTACACAAGAGACCCAGTACTTC. This encodes CASSLAETTQETQYF.

V and J are TRBV15 and TRBJ2-1, with unresolved D. The ends were cut back, 0 bases at V and 10 bases at J, with 10 bases in the middle. Germline CDR1 and CDR2: LNHNV and YYDKDF (reference sequence). This CDR3 is 13 amino acids long. CDR3 sequence (DNA): TGTGCCACCAGCAGAGATCCCAGGATCGAGCAGTTCTTC. Protein sequence: CATSRDPRIEQFF.

This clonotype appeared a few times. At one end the junction does not follow the germline gene, possibly because of a read error. This chain joins TRBV6-4 and TRBJ1-2; no clear D gene. This CDR3 contains 14 residues. The germline gives CDR1 MRHNA, CDR2 SNTAGT. As DNA, the CDR3 is TGTGCCTGCAGTGAATTGGCCCTAAACTATGGCTACACCTTC. Residues: CACSELALNYGYTF.

The chain carries TRBV6-2 or TRBV6-3 and TRBJ2-7, with 9 bases aligning to TRBD2. This CDR3 is built from 15 residues. J was trimmed by 5 bases and V by 6 bases; bases with no gene match: 11. Germline-derived CDR1 and CDR2 are MNHEY and SVGEGT. CDR3 sequence: CASSQGLAGLDEQYF. In DNA form, the CDR3 reads TGTGCCAGCAGCCAAGGTCTAGCGGGGTTAGACGAGCAGTACTTC.

The chain employs TRBV15 and TRBJ1-1, with D possibly TRBD1 on 6 matching bases. The CDR3 consists of 13 residues. Looked up from germline, CDR1 is LNHNV and CDR2 is YYDKDF (reference sequence). Trimming shortened V by 8 bases and J by 0 bases, and 10 bases separated the two germline ends. CDR3 bases: TGTGCCACCCGTGGGGGGCTGAACACTGAAGCTTTCTTT. Its translation is CATRGGLNTEAFF.

This chain connects TRBV6-6 to TRBJ2-7; the D gene is possibly TRBD1 (6 bases). The germline V gene encodes CDR1 MNHNY and CDR2 SVGAGI (reference sequence). With 7 bases removed from V and 6 bases from J, the gap between germline ends came to 16 bases. This CDR3 is 13 amino acids long. CDR3 amino acids: CASNNREQGEQYF. CDR3 DNA sequence: TGTGCCAGCAATAACAGGGAACAGGGCGAGCAGTACTTC.

The chain uses TRBV20-1 and TRBJ2-4; D not certain. Looked up from germline, CDR1 is DFQATT and CDR2 is SNEGSKA (reference sequence). This CDR3 is built from 15 residues. With 2 bases removed from V and 2 bases from J, the gap between germline ends came to 13 bases. The CDR3 sequence: CSARRWYATKNIQYF. The CDR3 nucleotides read TGCAGTGCTAGACGGTGGTATGCGACCAAAAACATTCAGTACTTC.

Details on this clonotype: The germline gene is not matched at one end of the junction; a read error may be the cause. The CDR3: CASSFSRKLTEAFF. The CDR3 coding sequence is TGCGCCAGCAGTTTTAGCAGGAAGTTAACTGAAGCTTTCTTT. V and J are TRBV27 and TRBJ1-1, with unresolved D. The CDR3 is 14 amino acids. Per germline, CDR1 MNHEY and CDR2 SMNVEV (reference sequence).

This clonotype has just a few counts. The chain has TRBV5-5 and TRBJ2-5, with 11 nucleotides matching TRBD2. J lost 5 bases, V lost 3 bases, and 9 bases had no gene match. The CDR3 is 16 amino acids. Germline lookup yields CDR1 SGHKS and CDR2 YYEKEE (reference sequence). The CDR3 nucleotides are TGTGCCAGCAGCTCCTGGACTAGCGGGTCTGGGGAGACCCAGTACTTC. Translation: CASSSWTSGSGETQYF.

This clonotype was observed once. J is TRBJ2-3 and V is TRBV5-1; 8 bases agree with TRBD2. Per germline, CDR1 SGHRS and CDR2 YFSETQ. The V segment lost 4 bases and the J segment 0 bases; nucleotides outside the gene matches: 10. The CDR3 has 17 residues. CDR3 loop: CASSGKPGTSSTDTQYF. The CDR3 DNA is TGCGCCAGCAGCGGGAAGCCCGGGACTAGTAGCACAGATACGCAGTATTTT.

This clonotype was detected ten times or more. The V gene is TRBV4-2, the J gene TRBJ1-2; D is undetermined. This CDR3 region has 16 residues. V lost 0 bases and J lost 3, with 14 bases in between. Per germline, CDR1 LGHNA and CDR2 YNFKEQ. The CDR3 reads CASSQDWADGDYGYTF. In DNA, the CDR3 is TGTGCCAGCAGCCAAGATTGGGCGGACGGAGACTATGGCTACACCTTC.

This clonotype has more than one count but fewer than ten. The gene calls are TRBV14 and TRBJ2-5; D might be TRBD1 (5 bases). This CDR3 is 15 amino acids long. The V gene lost 4 bases and the J gene lost 4 bases, with 16 bases spanning the gap. In germline, CDR1 is SGHDN, CDR2 FVKESK. This CDR3 reads CASSPYKGLAETQYF. For the CDR3, the DNA is TGTGCCAGCAGCCCCTACAAGGGGTTAGCAGAGACCCAGTACTTC.

V usage is TRBV30 and J usage is TRBJ2-7; 7 nucleotides match TRBD1. Germline loops: CDR1 GTSNPN, CDR2 SVGIG (reference sequence). The V gene end was trimmed by 7 bases and the J gene end by 3 bases; junction bases not matched to a gene: 9. This CDR3 has 13 residues. CDR3: CASSGTEGYEQYF. As DNA, the CDR3 is TGTGCCTCCTCCGGGACAGAGGGCTACGAGCAGTACTTC.

This clonotype was seen more than once but under ten times. J is TRBJ2-1 and V is TRBV2, with 10 bases matching TRBD1. Germline V CDR1 and CDR2: SNHLY, FYNNEI. The CDR3 is 12 amino acids. The CDR3 spells CATGQGYNEQFF. CDR3 DNA sequence: TGTGCTACGGGACAGGGGTACAATGAGCAGTTCTTC.

This clonotype has only a few counts. The V call is TRBV7-9, the J call TRBJ2-7, with D unresolved. V lost 4 bases and J 3 bases, leaving 13 bases between the germline ends. The CDR3 spans 14 residues. Germline lookup yields CDR1 SEHNR and CDR2 FQNEAQ (reference sequence). The CDR3 sequence: CASSYVPGYYEQYF. CDR3 DNA sequence: TGTGCCAGCAGCTATGTGCCCGGATACTACGAGCAGTACTTC.

The rearrangement links TRBV7-8 to TRBJ2-1; no clear D gene. Trimming shortened V by 1 base and J by 8 bases, and 15 bases separated the two germline ends. The CDR3 has 15 residues. The germline V gene encodes CDR1 SGHVS and CDR2 FQNEAQ. The CDR3 reads CASSLVGWLLDEQFF. The CDR3 DNA reads TGTGCCAGCAGCTTAGTAGGTTGGCTGCTTGATGAGCAGTTCTTC.

A few counts support this clonotype. The gene calls are TRBV9 and TRBJ1-2; tentatively, D is TRBD1 (6 bases). The CDR3 is made up of 17 amino acids. V lost 3 bases and J 6 bases, leaving 24 bases between the germline ends. Looked up from germline, CDR1 is SGDLS and CDR2 is YYNGEE. The CDR3 DNA sequence: TGTGCCAGCAGCGACAACATACAGGGAGGTGACTCAAATGGCTACACCTTC. It yields the protein CASSDNIQGGDSNGYTF.

The chain uses TRBV2 and TRBJ2-5, with a weak D call TRBD1 (6 bases). Germline V lookup: CDR1 SNHLY, CDR2 FYNNEI. V gave up 4 bases and J gave up 11 bases, with 23 bases separating them. The CDR3 loop spans 15 amino acids. CDR3: CASSGTAEGLYGQYF. The CDR3 region has the DNA TGTGCCAGCAGTGGGACAGCAGAAGGACTCTACGGGCAGTACTTC.

The chain joins TRBV15 to TRBJ2-4; 9 bases match TRBD1. V was clipped by 4 bases and J by 1 base; unmatched bases: 5. Germline CDR1 and CDR2: LNHNV and YYDKDF (reference sequence). The CDR3 is 16 amino acids. CDR3 protein: CATSKGQGFAKNIQYF. In DNA, the CDR3 is TGTGCCACCAGCAAAGGACAGGGGTTTGCCAAAAACATTCAGTACTTC.

The chain couples TRBV7-9 to TRBJ2-2; D gene ambiguous. The germline CDR1 and CDR2 sequences are SEHNR and FQNEAQ (reference sequence). The germline V and J ends were trimmed by 1 base and 4 bases, with 7 bases remaining between them. This CDR3 has 14 residues. The CDR3 DNA is TGTGCCAGCAGCTTAGTATGGCGCACCGGGGAGCTGTTTTTT. It encodes CASSLVWRTGELFF.

V is TRBV9 and J is TRBJ1-2; D is ambiguous. The CDR3 is 10 amino acids. Germline V lookup: CDR1 SGDLS, CDR2 YYNGEE. Trimming cost V 4 bases and J 8 bases, with 6 bases left between them. CDR3 amino acids: CASSSIGYTF. The CDR3 bases are TGTGCCAGCAGCTCTATAGGCTACACCTTC.

This chain joins TRBV4-1 and TRBJ1-1; 9 bases map to TRBD1. V dropped 2 bases and J dropped 5; count of bases not matched to a gene: 9. The CDR3 totals 16 residues. Germline V lookup: CDR1 MGHRA, CDR2 YSYEKL. The CDR3 coding sequence is TGCGCCAGCAGCCAATTCATAGACAGGGGGGTGACTGAAGCTTTCTTT. Its protein product is CASSQFIDRGVTEAFF.

Notes on this clonotype: Relative to the germline gene, one junction end is altered; a read error may explain this. CDR3 protein: CSGRLLGQGVLGETQYF. The CDR3 DNA is TGCAGTGGTAGACTTTTGGGACAGGGGGTCCTCGGAGAGACCCAGTACTTC. The chain couples TRBV20-1 to TRBJ2-5; 11 bases line up with TRBD1. Per germline, CDR1 DFQATT and CDR2 SNEGSKA (reference sequence). The CDR3 consists of 17 residues.

This clonotype was found a few times. The J gene is TRBJ1-1, the V gene TRBV4-1; a possible D gene is TRBD1 (5 bases). CDR1 and CDR2 from the germline V gene are MGHRA and YSYEKL. The CDR3 has 14 residues. The V end was cut by 3 bases, the J end by 4 bases, with 12 bases between. CDR3 bases: TGCGCCAGCAGCCATCAGGGCGGGGGCACTGAAGCTTTCTTT. The encoded protein is CASSHQGGGTEAFF.

CDR3 sequence reads: CASSFRDRGAYEQYF. In nucleotides, the CDR3 is TGTGCCAGCAGTTTCCGGGACAGGGGAGCCTACGAGCAGTACTTC. The rearrangement joins TRBV27 to TRBJ2-7; 10 bases line up with TRBD1. CDR3 length equals 15 residues. Germline V gene data show CDR1 as MNHEY and CDR2 as SMNVEV (reference sequence). Trimming at V came to 3 bases and at J to 2 bases, leaving 4 bases not matched to a gene.